This T cell receptor (beta chain) is drawn from a study of T cell responses to AZD1222 COVID-19 vaccine. General study points: CD4 TCRs covered the whole spike, strongest at regions 160-218 and 743-854. Among the donors, most were white British and more were female, and clonal diversity was possibly underestimated. Baseline serology detected seropositivity in only six AZD1222 recipients. Nearly half of spike-specific TCRs reportedly go after variant regions that carry no mutations.

TCRdb keeps only in-frame clones here, not all; method: immunoSEQ multiplex PCR. The sample carries roughly 130,000 clones, roughly nine tenths recorded once. Comment on this clone: Its specificity is not known.

Unmatched junction bases numbered 4, after V lost 4 bases and J lost 1 base. Germline loops: CDR1 KGHDR, CDR2 SFDVKD. This CDR3 region has 16 residues. The V gene is TRBV24-1, the J gene TRBJ1-5; TRBD1 aligns across 9 bases. The sample in question was peripheral blood, obtained on day 0 of AZD1222 vaccination. The TCR comes from an adult in good health. The CDR3 region is CATSEGTGWSNQPQHF. As DNA, the CDR3 is TGTGCCACCAGTGAGGGGACAGGGTGGAGCAATCAGCCCCAGCATTTT.